The 11 T cell receptor beta chains below come from one sample, sequenced in a study of identical twins. TCRdb called the 5' RACE reads again in MiXCR, with one record for every CDR3 protein. In the table there are under 400,000 distinct CDR3 sequences, approximately 8.8% of which are singletons. The sequenced material came from naive T cells sorted from blood. The source is a woman in her forties or fifties in good health.

At least ten counts were recorded for this clonotype. The V and J genes are TRBV7-9 and TRBJ2-2; 9 bases line up with TRBD2. Trimming cost V 4 bases and J 4 bases; bases outside gene matches: 4. The CDR3 runs to 15 residues. The V gene's germline CDR1 is SEHNR and CDR2 FQNEAQ (reference sequence). The CDR3 DNA sequence: TGTGCCAGCAGCTCCCAGCGGGAGGTCACCGGGGAGCTGTTTTTT. As protein: CASSSQREVTGELFF. Full variable domain (outside the CDR3, taken from reference TRBV7-9 and TRBJ2-2): DTGVSQNPRHKITKRGQNVTFRCDPISEHNRLYWYRQTLGQGPEFLTYFQNEAQLEKSRLLSDRFSAERPKGSFSTLEIQRTEQGDSAMYLCASSSQREVTGELFFGEGSRLTVL.

This clonotype came up a few times. This chain connects TRBV12-3 or TRBV12-4 to TRBJ2-1; 7 nucleotides line up with TRBD2. Germline trimming cut 7 bases from V and 3 bases from J; bases unmatched to any gene: 12. This CDR3 contains 16 residues. The CDR3 region is CASTESRGGLYNEQFF. As DNA, the CDR3 is TGTGCCAGCACCGAATCACGCGGGGGACTCTACAATGAGCAGTTCTTC.

The rearrangement joins TRBV11-2 to TRBJ2-2; D unresolved. CDR1 is SGHAT and CDR2 is FQNNGV in the germline V gene. The CDR3 is 14 amino acids. The germline V and J ends were trimmed by 2 bases and 8 bases, with 12 bases remaining between them. The CDR3, as DNA: TGTGCCAGCAGCTTAACGCCCGTGGGGGGGGAGCTGTTTTTT. It specifies CASSLTPVGGELFF.

This clonotype has at least ten counts. The rearrangement links TRBV29-1 to TRBJ1-2; a weak D match, TRBD1 (6 bases). The CDR3 covers 13 residues. CDR1 SQVTM and CDR2 ANQGSEA come from the germline V gene. V was pared by 6 bases and J by 4 bases, with 15 bases between. The CDR3 here is CSVDGQPIYGYTF. In nucleotides, the CDR3 is TGCAGCGTCGATGGACAGCCAATCTATGGCTACACCTTC. The full variable domain, rest sourced from reference TRBV29-1 and TRBJ1-2, is SAVISQKPSRDICQRGTSLTIQCQVDSQVTMMFWYRQQPGQSLTLIATANQGSEATYESGFVIDKFPISRPNLTFSTLTVSNMSPEDSSIYLCSVDGQPIYGYTFGSGTRLTVV.

This clonotype came up a few times. V and J are TRBV6-5 and TRBJ2-5; TRBD2 matches 11 bases. V gave up 8 bases and J gave up 3 bases; unmatched junction bases: 8. CDR1 and CDR2 from the germline V gene are MNHEY and SVGAGI. The CDR3 length is 15 residues. Here the CDR3 reads CASADLAGGKETQYF. CDR3 bases: TGTGCCAGCGCGGACCTAGCGGGGGGAAAAGAGACCCAGTACTTC.

This clonotype was seen repeatedly, ten times or more. V is TRBV20-1 and J is TRBJ2-7; D assignment may be TRBD1 or TRBD2 (6 bases each). CDR1 is DFQATT, CDR2 SNEGSKA, per germline (reference sequence). The V end lost 1 base, the J end lost 4 bases, and 11 bases lay between the germline ends. This CDR3 contains 13 residues. CDR3 bases: TGCAGTGCTAGAGTGGGGGGCTCATACGAGCAGTACTTC. Its translation is CSARVGGSYEQYF.

The chain has TRBV30 and TRBJ2-3; D is uncertain. Germline CDR1 reads GTSNPN; CDR2 reads SVGIG (reference sequence). The ends were cut back, 2 bases at V and 2 bases at J, with 11 bases in the middle. The CDR3 loop spans 14 amino acids. CDR3 amino acids: CAWSRSQITDTQYF. CDR3 coding DNA: TGTGCCTGGAGTCGGTCGCAAATCACAGATACGCAGTATTTT.

The table lists this clonotype with a few counts. The CDR3 loop is CASSQTGGGAFF. Written as DNA, the CDR3 is TGCGCCAGCAGCCAAACAGGGGGAGGTGCTTTCTTT. The chain joins TRBV4-1 to TRBJ1-1, with TRBD1 matching 8 bases. J was trimmed by 11 bases and V by 2 bases; bases with no gene match: 4. This CDR3 is built from 12 residues. CDR1 is MGHRA and CDR2 is YSYEKL in the germline V gene.

This clonotype has just a few counts. The chain carries TRBV28 and TRBJ1-3; D uncertain. This CDR3 spans 11 amino acids. V was shortened by 7 bases and J by 7 bases, with 8 bases between the two germline ends. Germline assignment: CDR1 MDHEN and CDR2 SYDVKM. The CDR3 nucleotides are TGTGCCAGCAACATTGGGAACACCATATATTTT. It yields the protein CASNIGNTIYF.

This clonotype was seen only a few times. The CDR3 DNA follows: TGTGCCAGCAGCACGGGAACCACAGATACGCAGTATTTT. This encodes CASSTGTTDTQYF. The genes are TRBV11-3 and TRBJ2-3, with a weak D call TRBD2 (5 bases). This CDR3 contains 13 residues. Germline V gene data show CDR1 as SGHNT and CDR2 as YENEEA. V lost 5 bases and J lost 2, with 8 bases in between. The variable domain in full, completed from reference TRBV11-3 and TRBJ2-3, reads EAGVVQSPRYKIIEKKQPVAFWCNPISGHNTLYWYLQNLGQGPELLIRYENEEAVDDSQLPKDRFSAERLKGVDSTLKIQPAELGDSAVYLCASSTGTTDTQYFGPGTRLTVL.

This clonotype was counted ten times or more. CDR3 nucleotides: TGCGCCAGCAGCCCATGGACTAGCGGCTACAATGAGCAGTTCTTC. Amino acids: CASSPWTSGYNEQFF. The J gene is TRBJ2-1, the V gene TRBV4-1; 10 nucleotides align to TRBD2. CDR3 length: 15 residues. Germline loops: CDR1 MGHRA, CDR2 YSYEKL. V lost 4 bases to trimming and J lost 3 bases; unmatched junction nucleotides: 3.